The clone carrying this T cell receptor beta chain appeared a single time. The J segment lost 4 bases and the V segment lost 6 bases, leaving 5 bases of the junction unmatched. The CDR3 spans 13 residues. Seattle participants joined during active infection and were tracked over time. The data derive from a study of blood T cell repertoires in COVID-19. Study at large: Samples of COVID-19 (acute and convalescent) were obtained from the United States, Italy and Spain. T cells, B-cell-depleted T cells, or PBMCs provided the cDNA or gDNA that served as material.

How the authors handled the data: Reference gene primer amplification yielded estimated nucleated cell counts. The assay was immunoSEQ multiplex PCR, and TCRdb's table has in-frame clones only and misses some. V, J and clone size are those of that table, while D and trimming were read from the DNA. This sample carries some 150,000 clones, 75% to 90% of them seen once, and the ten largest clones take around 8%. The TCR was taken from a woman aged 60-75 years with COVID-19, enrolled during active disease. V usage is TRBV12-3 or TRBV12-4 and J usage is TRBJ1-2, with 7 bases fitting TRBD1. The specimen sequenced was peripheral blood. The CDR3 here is CASRLTGSYGYTF. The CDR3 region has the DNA TGTGCCAGCAGGCTGACAGGGAGCTATGGCTACACCTTC.